Listed below are T cell receptor beta chains from one sample, sequenced in a study of blood T cell repertoires in COVID-19. Clones were read by immunoSEQ multiplex PCR, and TCRdb kept only the in-frame ones, dropping some. The sample contains approximately 240,000 clones, 82% of which appear only once. Sequenced: peripheral blood. These receptors all come from an elderly woman with active or convalescent COVID-19. The CDR3 runs from the conserved cysteine through the conserved F or W. D genes are given only for firm matches. A clone size is listed for some rows: how often the clone was seen (once, few, many), or a class if it is expanded.

TRBJ2-7 | NA | NA | TRBV5-4 | CASSLYGGPYEQYF | TGTGCCAGCAGCTTGTACGGGGGGCCTTACGAGCAGTACTTC
TRBJ2-5 | NA | TRBD1 | TRBV5-1 | CASSTGTAGETQYF | TGCGCCAGCAGTACCGGGACAGCCGGAGAGACCCAGTACTTC
TRBJ1-6 | once | NA | TRBV4-2 | CASSQQTTNSPLHF | TGTGCCAGCAGCCAGCAGACTACTAATTCACCCCTCCACTTT
TRBJ2-1 | NA | TRBD2 | TRBV7-7 | CASSLSGGGNGEQFF | TGTGCCAGCAGCCTAAGCGGGGGGGGTAACGGTGAGCAGTTCTTC
TRBJ1-1 | NA | NA | TRBV10-3 | CAISEWGDDTEAFF | TGTGCCATCAGTGAGTGGGGAGACGACACTGAAGCTTTCTTT
TRBJ1-1 | NA | NA | TRBV3-1/TRBV3-2 | CASSQDWTDTEAFF | TGTGCCAGCAGCCAAGACTGGACAGACACTGAAGCTTTCTTT
TRBJ1-2 | NA | NA | TRBV5-6 | CASSLGRVIYGYTF | TGTGCCAGCAGCTTGGGCAGGGTAATCTATGGCTACACCTTC
TRBJ1-1 | NA | NA | TRBV7-9 | CASTPTGPVGEAFF | TGTGCCAGCACCCCAACAGGACCCGTGGGTGAAGCTTTCTTT
TRBJ2-1 | NA | TRBD2 | TRBV5-1 | CASSLRLAGGTSSYNEQFF | TGCGCCAGCAGCCTCCGACTAGCGGGGGGCACTAGCTCCTACAATGAGCAGTTCTTC
TRBJ1-6 | NA | TRBD1 | TRBV5-1 | CASSPGTANNSPLHF | TGCGCCAGCAGCCCTGGGACAGCTAATAATTCACCCCTCCACTTT
TRBJ2-5 | NA | TRBD1 | TRBV6-5 | CASSMSQGQETQYF | TGTGCCAGCAGTATGAGTCAGGGACAGGAGACCCAGTACTTC
TRBJ1-1 | once | TRBD1 | TRBV18 | CASSPLGRGLTEAFF | TGTGCCAGCTCACCACTCGGCAGGGGGCTTACTGAAGCTTTCTTT
TRBJ2-5 | NA | NA | TRBV4-1 | CASSPTGNQETQYF | TGCGCCAGCAGCCCCACAGGCAACCAAGAGACCCAGTACTTC
TRBJ2-1 | once | NA | TRBV30 | CAWSVVRGLKYNEQFF | TGTGCCTGGAGTGTAGTAAGGGGACTCAAATACAATGAGCAGTTCTTC
TRBJ1-6 | NA | NA | TRBV7-9 | CASSFGQQGSPLHF | TGTGCCAGCAGCTTCGGACAGCAGGGATCACCCCTCCACTTT
TRBJ2-5 | NA | TRBD2 | TRBV30 | CAWSISGRGETQYF | TGTGCCTGGAGTATCAGCGGGAGAGGCGAGACCCAGTACTTC
TRBJ2-2 | NA | NA | TRBV3-1/TRBV3-2 | CASSQARLGYTGELFF | TGTGCCAGCAGCCAAGCCCGACTAGGGTACACCGGGGAGCTGTTTTTT
TRBJ1-1 | NA | NA | TRBV6-1 | CASSELAGSTEAFF | TGTGCCAGCAGTGAGCTGGCGGGGAGCACTGAAGCTTTCTTT
TRBJ1-5 | NA | TRBD1 | TRBV28 | CASSLDRGGPRSNQPQHF | TGTGCCAGCAGTTTAGACAGGGGGGGACCACGTAGCAATCAGCCCCAGCATTTT
TRBJ2-7 | NA | TRBD2 | TRBV5-1 | CASTLGTSGTYEQYF | TGCGCCAGCACCCTGGGGACTAGCGGGACTTACGAGCAGTACTTC
TRBJ1-2 | NA | NA | TRBV7-9 | CASSLVVGAGYTF | TGTGCCAGCAGCTTAGTGGTAGGGGCCGGCTACACCTTC
TRBJ2-4 | few | NA | TRBV27 | CASSPHTAKNIQYF | TGTGCCAGCAGTCCCCACACCGCCAAAAACATTCAGTACTTC
TRBJ2-2 | NA | TRBD1 | TRBV10-2 | CASREGTGESGELFF | TGCGCCAGCAGGGAAGGAACAGGGGAGTCCGGGGAGCTGTTTTTT
TRBJ2-2 | NA | TRBD1 | TRBV7-8 | CASSAGGNTGELFF | TGTGCCAGCAGCGCAGGGGGAAACACCGGGGAGCTGTTTTTT
TRBJ2-5 | NA | TRBD1 | TRBV5-1 | CASSSGQDQETQYF | TGCGCCAGCAGCTCCGGACAGGACCAAGAGACCCAGTACTTC
TRBJ1-2 | NA | TRBD1 | TRBV24-1 | CATSDLDRGLGGYTF | TGTGCCACCAGTGATCTAGACAGGGGGCTCGGGGGCTACACCTTC
TRBJ1-5 | NA | TRBD1 | TRBV6-1 | CASSDLDRVGPQHF | TGTGCCAGCAGTGACCTGGACAGGGTTGGACCCCAGCATTTT
TRBJ2-7 | NA | TRBD1 | TRBV28 | CASSSGAGGASSYEQYF | TGTGCCAGCAGTTCCGGCGCAGGGGGAGCTAGCTCCTACGAGCAGTACTTC
TRBJ2-3 | NA | NA | TRBV5-8 | CASSLGTVSTDTQYF | TGTGCCAGCAGCTTGGGGACAGTAAGCACAGATACGCAGTATTTT
TRBJ1-4 | NA | NA | TRBV3-1/TRBV3-2 | CASSLRGEGTWEKLFF | TGTGCCAGCAGCCTCCGGGGAGAGGGAACCTGGGAAAAACTGTTTTTT
TRBJ1-1 | NA | NA | TRBV5-1 | CASSLQGQNTEAFF | TGCGCCAGCAGCTTACAGGGCCAGAACACTGAAGCTTTCTTT
TRBJ1-4 | NA | TRBD1 | TRBV6-5 | CASRPGQGGEKLFF | TGTGCCAGCAGACCGGGACAGGGAGGGGAAAAACTGTTTTTT
TRBJ2-7 | NA | NA | TRBV5-1 | CASSFAGVGEQYF | TGCGCCAGCAGCTTTGCCGGGGTTGGCGAGCAGTACTTC
TRBJ2-7 | once | NA | TRBV6-2/TRBV6-3 | CASSYPTGRTSHYEQYF | TGTGCCAGCAGTTACCCAACGGGAAGGACCTCACACTACGAGCAGTACTTC
TRBJ1-2 | NA | TRBD1 | TRBV5-1 | CASSSGQGHYGYTF | TGCGCCAGCAGCTCGGGACAGGGGCACTATGGCTACACCTTC
TRBJ2-1 | once | TRBD1 | TRBV19 | CASSEADRKIYNEQFF | TGTGCCAGTAGTGAAGCGGACAGGAAAATCTACAATGAGCAGTTCTTC
TRBJ2-2 | NA | NA | TRBV20-1 | CSASISRGAGTGELFF | TGCAGTGCTAGTATATCCAGGGGCGCGGGCACCGGGGAGCTGTTTTTT
TRBJ1-2 | NA | TRBD1 | TRBV30 | CAWSVGGSWDRAGYTF | TGTGCCTGGAGTGTAGGGGGCAGTTGGGACCGGGCTGGCTACACCTTC
TRBJ2-1 | NA | TRBD2 | TRBV7-9 | CASSSPLAGGDLEQFF | TGTGCCAGCAGCTCCCCTCTAGCGGGAGGGGATCTTGAGCAGTTCTTC
TRBJ1-2 | few | NA | TRBV5-1 | CASSEKGDGYTF | TGCGCCAGCAGCGAGAAGGGGGATGGCTACACCTTC
TRBJ2-7 | NA | NA | TRBV6-1 | CASSEWGRGASSYEQYF | TGTGCCAGCAGTGAATGGGGTCGGGGGGCGAGCTCCTACGAGCAGTACTTC
TRBJ2-7 | NA | TRBD1 | TRBV4-1 | CASSRIGQASTYEQYF | TGCGCCAGCAGCCGGATTGGACAGGCTAGCACCTACGAGCAGTACTTC
TRBJ2-2 | few | NA | TRBV5-1 | CASSQNTGELFF | TGCGCCAGCAGCCAGAACACCGGGGAGCTGTTTTTT
TRBJ2-5 | NA | NA | TRBV24-1 | CATSDFPEETQYF | TGTGCCACCAGTGATTTTCCGGAAGAGACCCAGTACTTC
TRBJ1-3 | NA | NA | TRBV28 | CASSSAGNTIYF | TGTGCCAGCAGTTCCGCTGGAAACACCATATATTTT
TRBJ1-2 | NA | NA | TRBV12-3/TRBV12-4 | CASTGVNYGYTF | TGTGCCAGCACAGGGGTTAACTATGGCTACACCTTC
TRBJ1-6 | NA | TRBD1 | TRBV2 | CASLDRVVSPLHF | TGTGCCAGCTTGGACAGGGTGGTCTCACCCCTCCACTTT
TRBJ1-5 | NA | NA | TRBV28 | CASSFEQGGRHF | TGTGCCAGCAGTTTTGAACAGGGTGGTCGGCATTTT
TRBJ1-2 | NA | NA | TRBV3-1/TRBV3-2 | CASSQGAHYGYTF | TGTGCCAGCAGCCAAGGGGCACACTATGGCTACACCTTC
TRBJ2-3 | once | TRBD1 | TRBV29-1 | CSVEHAGGTDTQYF | TGCAGCGTTGAACACGCAGGGGGTACAGATACGCAGTATTTT
TRBJ1-5 | NA | NA | TRBV12-5 | CASGLVRTGNQPQHF | TGTGCTAGTGGTTTGGTTCGGACGGGGAATCAGCCCCAGCATTTT
TRBJ2-2 | NA | TRBD2 | TRBV6-2/TRBV6-3 | CASSYPPGLAGGGATGELFF | TGTGCCAGCAGTTACCCCCCCGGACTAGCGGGAGGCGGTGCGACCGGGGAGCTGTTTTTT
TRBJ1-6 | NA | NA | TRBV5-5 | CASSLDPGNSPLHF | TGTGCCAGCAGCTTGGACCCCGGTAATTCACCCCTCCACTTT
TRBJ1-2 | NA | TRBD1 | TRBV7-9 | CASSLAQGYYGYTF | TGTGCCAGCAGCTTAGCACAGGGGTACTATGGCTACACCTTC
TRBJ1-5 | NA | TRBD1 | TRBV2 | CASKKTGPGNQPQHF | TGTGCCAGCAAGAAGACAGGGCCCGGGAATCAGCCCCAGCATTTT